The rows below give T cell receptor beta chains drawn from one sample of a study of Ad26.COV2.S vaccination and SARS-CoV-2 variants. Clones were read by immunoSEQ multiplex PCR, and TCRdb kept only the in-frame ones, dropping some. This sample has 250,000 or so clones; approximately 90% occur once, and the top ten carry under 3%. The starting material was peripheral blood, obtained in a trial of Ad26.COV2.S vaccine versus placebo. The receptors originated from a person between 18 and 59 years old who received the Ad26.COV2.S COVID-19 vaccine or a placebo. CDR3s include the opening cysteine and the closing phenylalanine or tryptophan. A D gene is named only where the DNA matches it firmly. Clone size, where shown, is once, few, many, or a class for clones that have expanded.

cdr3_aa cdr3_nt j_call v_call clone_size d_call
CASSPGQAYYGYTF TGTGCCAGCAGTCCCGGACAAGCTTACTATGGCTACACCTTC TRBJ1-2 TRBV6-2/TRBV6-3 . .
CSVASAFSDSGNTIYF TGCAGCGTTGCATCGGCCTTCAGCGACTCTGGAAACACCATATATTTT TRBJ1-3 TRBV29-1 . .
CASSRTGGSVSSYNEQFF TGTGCCAGCAGCCGGACAGGGGGTTCCGTGAGCTCCTACAATGAGCAGTTCTTC TRBJ2-1 TRBV7-2 . TRBD1
CASGLGQRVQETQYF TGTGCTAGTGGTCTGGGACAGAGGGTCCAAGAGACCCAGTACTTC TRBJ2-5 TRBV12-5 . TRBD1
CASSSSRGGGGAFF TGTGCCAGCAGCTCCAGCAGAGGGGGCGGCGGAGCTTTCTTT TRBJ1-1 TRBV7-9 once TRBD1
CASSPPLRPGQDYYGYTF TGTGCCAGCAGCCCGCCCCTCCGCCCGGGACAGGACTACTATGGCTACACCTTC TRBJ1-2 TRBV9 . TRBD1
CASSKDRGDGTQYF TGTGCCAGTAGTAAGGACAGGGGCGATGGGACCCAGTACTTC TRBJ2-5 TRBV19 . TRBD1
CAISGTGGYGYTF TGTGCCATCAGCGGGACAGGGGGCTATGGCTACACCTTC TRBJ1-2 TRBV10-3 . TRBD1
CASSERSQPQHF TGTGCCAGCAGTGAAAGGAGCCAGCCCCAGCATTTT TRBJ1-5 TRBV6-1 once .
CASSDYRQYNEQFF TGTGCCAGCAGTGATTATCGACAGTACAATGAGCAGTTCTTC TRBJ2-1 TRBV6-1 . .
CASSNQGMRPEAFF TGTGCCAGCAGTAACCAGGGGATGCGGCCTGAAGCTTTCTTT TRBJ1-1 TRBV6-2/TRBV6-3 once .
CASSPRQGFSSYNEQFF TGTGCCAGCAGCCCCCGACAGGGGTTTAGCTCCTACAATGAGCAGTTCTTC TRBJ2-1 TRBV11-3 . TRBD1
CASSLLQGRRADTQYF TGTGCCAGCAGTTTATTACAGGGAAGGAGGGCAGATACGCAGTATTTT TRBJ2-3 TRBV27 . .